These 32 T cell receptor beta chains were sequenced from one sample in a study of T cell responses to AZD1222 COVID-19 vaccine. Here immunoSEQ multiplex PCR was the method, and the copy in TCRdb shows in-frame clones only, minus some. The top ten hold 11% of the sample, which has over 150,000 clones, 80% to 90% seen once. Material: peripheral blood, obtained 28 days after the second AZD1222 dose. Every receptor here comes from an adult who received the AZD1222 COVID-19 vaccine.

This chain uses TRBV11-2 with TRBJ2-5; D remains ambiguous. The CDR3 is 14 amino acids. CDR1 SGHAT and CDR2 FQNNGV come from the germline V gene. V gave up 1 base and J gave up 0 bases, with 6 bases separating them. CDR3: CASSLGLHQETQYF. CDR3 nucleotide sequence: TGTGCCAGCAGCTTAGGCCTGCACCAAGAGACCCAGTACTTC.

This clone was recorded only once. This chain links TRBV7-9 with TRBJ1-2; D not resolved. Germline V gene sequence: CDR1 SEHNR, CDR2 FQNEAQ (reference sequence). This CDR3 spans 13 amino acids. V was clipped by 3 bases and J by 5 bases, with 10 bases between them. The CDR3 is CASSFGIGYGYTF. The CDR3, as DNA: TGTGCCAGCAGCTTCGGGATTGGGTATGGCTACACCTTC.

This sequence joins TRBV5-1 and TRBJ2-2, with D perhaps assigned TRBD1 or TRBD2 (5 bases each). CDR1 is SGHRS, CDR2 YFSETQ, per germline. The CDR3 is 12 residues long. V was pared by 4 bases and J by 6 bases, with 7 bases between. The CDR3 spells CASSLGAGELFF. DNA for the CDR3: TGCGCCAGCAGCCTGGGGGCCGGGGAGCTGTTTTTT.

The J gene is TRBJ2-1, the V gene TRBV19; TRBD2 might be the D (5 bases). This CDR3 comprises 17 residues. Germline CDR1 and CDR2: LNHDA and SQIVND (reference sequence). The V and J ends lost 5 bases and 4 bases respectively, with 21 bases between them. For the CDR3, the DNA is TGTGCCAGTAGTTACCCCCACGGGCGGGCGGATTACAATGAGCAGTTCTTC. This gives the protein CASSYPHGRADYNEQFF.

V is TRBV27 and J is TRBJ2-4, with 8 bases identical to TRBD1. Germline-derived CDR1 and CDR2 are MNHEY and SMNVEV (reference sequence). The V gene end was trimmed by 5 bases and the J gene end by 5 bases; junction bases not matched to a gene: 11. This CDR3 comprises 16 residues. The CDR3 loop is CASSHLLHRGENIQYF. The CDR3 DNA reads as TGTGCCAGCAGTCATCTCTTACACAGGGGGGAAAACATTCAGTACTTC.

The chain combines TRBV9 with TRBJ1-6; TRBD1 matches 7 bases. The CDR3 is 14 residues long. Germline V gene sequence: CDR1 SGDLS, CDR2 YYNGEE. V trimming: 3 bases; J trimming: 10 bases; junction bases outside the gene matches: 7. The CDR3 nucleotides are TGTGCCAGCAGCGCCCGACAGGGTCAATCACCCCTCCACTTT. Translated, it gives CASSARQGQSPLHF.

The chain carries TRBV7-9 and TRBJ2-7; no reliable D call. Trimming took off 4 bases at V and 0 bases at J, with 13 bases between the two ends. The CDR3 has 15 amino acids. Per the germline V gene, CDR1 is SEHNR and CDR2 is FQNEAQ (reference sequence). The CDR3 coding sequence is TGTGCCAGCAGCTGGGCAGCCACAGCCTCCTACGAGCAGTACTTC. Translated: CASSWAATASYEQYF.

The rearrangement links TRBV7-3 to TRBJ2-2, with D unclear. The V gene's germline CDR1 is SGHTA and CDR2 FQGTGA. The CDR3 consists of 17 residues. V was clipped by 1 base and J by 6 bases, with 18 bases between them. The CDR3 bases are TGTGCCAGCAGCTTAAGAATTGGGCGAATTGGTTCCGGGGAGCTGTTTTTT. It translates to CASSLRIGRIGSGELFF.

The CDR3 sequence: CAWAPSGAYNEQFF. CDR3 nucleotide sequence: TGTGCCTGGGCCCCTAGCGGGGCTTACAATGAGCAGTTCTTC. The gene calls are TRBV30 and TRBJ2-1, with 9 positions matching TRBD2. Germline V gives CDR1 GTSNPN, CDR2 SVGIG (reference sequence). The length of the CDR3 is 14 residues. The J segment lost 4 bases and the V segment lost 5 bases, leaving 6 bases of the junction unmatched.

The gene calls are TRBV27 and TRBJ1-4, with a possible D match to TRBD1 (6 bases). Looked up from germline, CDR1 is MNHEY and CDR2 is SMNVEV (reference sequence). V was shortened by 7 bases and J by 8 bases, with 17 bases between the two germline ends. This CDR3 spans 14 amino acids. The CDR3 is CASMNSKGGEKLFF. CDR3 nucleotide sequence: TGTGCCAGCATGAACAGTAAAGGGGGAGAAAAACTGTTTTTT.

The table lists this clone with a few counts. The chain uses TRBV13 and TRBJ1-2; no clear D. V dropped 0 bases and J dropped 8 bases, with 7 bases sitting between them. The CDR3 extends over 12 amino acids. Germline V gene lookup returns CDR1 PRHDT and CDR2 FYEKMQ (reference sequence). The CDR3 coding sequence is TGTGCCAGCAGCTTAGGACCGGGGGGCTACACCTTC. Translating it yields CASSLGPGGYTF.

The chain recombines TRBV3-1 (or the pseudogene TRBV3-2) with TRBJ2-1; TRBD2 aligns across 7 bases. With V trimmed by 3 bases and J by 4 bases, 0 bases remained unmatched. The CDR3 contains 13 residues. CDR1 LGHDT and CDR2 YNNKEL come from the germline V gene (reference sequence). The chain's CDR3 is CASSQGGYNEQFF. The CDR3, as DNA: TGTGCCAGCAGCCAGGGGGGGTACAATGAGCAGTTCTTC.

The chain is built from TRBV7-2 and TRBJ1-1; the D is unclear. Trimming took off 3 bases at V and 2 bases at J, with 13 bases between the two ends. The CDR3 runs 15 residues. The germline V gene encodes CDR1 SGHTA and CDR2 FQGNSA. DNA of the CDR3: TGTGCCAGCAGCTTCCGCCTACCTTTAAACACTGAAGCTTTCTTT. This sequence encodes CASSFRLPLNTEAFF.

V usage is TRBV4-2 and J usage is TRBJ2-7, with TRBD1 as a possible D gene (6 bases). This CDR3 region has 13 residues. Trimming removed 4 bases at V and 4 bases at J, with 11 bases between. Looked up from germline, CDR1 is LGHNA and CDR2 is YNFKEQ. In nucleotides, the CDR3 is TGTGCCAGCAGCCCCCTGGACAGTTACGAGCAGTACTTC. Translated: CASSPLDSYEQYF.

CDR3: CASSGPTNTEAFF. The CDR3 coding sequence is TGTGCCAGTAGTGGACCAACGAACACTGAAGCTTTCTTT. This rearrangement joins TRBV19 to TRBJ1-1; D gene unclear. Looked up from germline, CDR1 is LNHDA and CDR2 is SQIVND (reference sequence). The V end lost 5 bases, the J end lost 1 base, and 8 bases lay between the germline ends. The CDR3 runs to 13 residues. Full variable domain (outside the CDR3, taken from reference TRBV19 and TRBJ1-1): DGGITQSPKYLFRKEGQNVTLSCEQNLNHDAMYWYRQDPGQGLRLIYYSQIVNDFQKGDIAEGYSVSREKKESFPLTVTSAQKNPTAFYLCASSGPTNTEAFFGQGTRLTVV.

The chain is built from TRBV4-1 and TRBJ2-2, with 10 bases aligning to TRBD2. Germline CDR1 reads MGHRA; CDR2 reads YSYEKL. V shed 5 bases and J 7 bases; nucleotides not matched to a gene: 7. The CDR3 is made up of 15 amino acids. In DNA, the CDR3 is TGCGCCAGCAGCAGAGCGGGGGGGCCAATCGGGGAGCTGTTTTTT. This gives the protein CASSRAGGPIGELFF.

The V call is TRBV3-1 (or the pseudogene TRBV3-2), the J call TRBJ2-3; 9 bases agree with TRBD2. Germline V CDR1 and CDR2: LGHDT, YNNKEL (reference sequence). V shed 1 base and J 4 bases; nucleotides not matched to a gene: 3. The CDR3 contains 15 residues. In nucleotides, the CDR3 is TGTGCCAGCAGCCAAGCTGGCGGGGGGGCAGATACGCAGTATTTT. Protein product: CASSQAGGGADTQYF.

CDR3 DNA: TGTGCTAGTGGCAACCCTCAAGGGAAAATAATGGGCGGCTACACCTTC. Its translation is CASGNPQGKIMGGYTF. The chain links TRBV12-5 to TRBJ1-2; D remains unclear. The CDR3 spans 16 residues. CDR1 is LGHNT and CDR2 is FRNRAP in the germline V gene. V dropped 6 bases and J dropped 8 bases, with 25 bases sitting between them. Using reference TRBV12-5 and TRBJ1-2 for the parts outside the CDR3, the full variable domain is DARVTQTPRHKVTEMGQEVTMRCQPILGHNTVFWYRQTMMQGLELLAYFRNRAPLDDSGMPKDRFSAEMPDATLATLKIQPSEPRDSAVYFCASGNPQGKIMGGYTFGSGTRLTVV.

The chain recombines TRBV4-3 with TRBJ1-2, with D perhaps TRBD1 (6 bases). The germline V gene encodes CDR1 LGHNA and CDR2 YSLEER. CDR3 length: 13 amino acids. V was clipped by 5 bases and J by 5 bases, with 12 bases between them. CDR3 sequence (DNA): TGCGCCAGCAGCACGGGGGGCGGGTATGGCTACACCTTC. This gives the protein CASSTGGGYGYTF.

The chain couples TRBV11-2 to TRBJ2-3; D unclear. This CDR3 is 14 amino acids long. The V and J ends lost 3 bases and 2 bases respectively, with 9 bases between them. Germline V gene sequence: CDR1 SGHAT, CDR2 FQNNGV. CDR3 in amino acids: CASSFARSTDTQYF. Here the CDR3 DNA reads TGTGCCAGCAGCTTCGCTCGCTCCACAGATACGCAGTATTTT.

The chain is built from TRBV4-1 and TRBJ2-1; 10 positions agree with TRBD1. This CDR3 is 19 amino acids long. The trim removed 0 bases at V and 8 bases at J, leaving 16 bases unmatched. Looked up from germline, CDR1 is MGHRA and CDR2 is YSYEKL. CDR3 DNA: TGCGCCAGCAGCCAAGATCCATTTGGCGGGACAGGGGTTATGGATGAGCAGTTCTTC. It codes for CASSQDPFGGTGVMDEQFF.

The chain recombines TRBV12-3 or TRBV12-4 with TRBJ2-7; possibly TRBD1 or TRBD2 for D (5 bases each). The CDR3 is made up of 13 amino acids. V shed 6 bases and J shed 6 bases, with 15 bases lying between them. The CDR3 protein is CASRGTGRPEQYF. The CDR3 DNA sequence: TGTGCCAGCAGAGGAACGGGACGCCCCGAGCAGTACTTC.

The CDR3 reads CASSEAPGATQYF. The CDR3 bases are TGTGCCAGTAGTGAGGCTCCGGGTGCGACCCAGTACTTC. The J gene is TRBJ2-5, the V gene TRBV19, with D hard to call. This CDR3 spans 13 amino acids. Trimming removed 5 bases from V and 7 bases from J, with 14 bases in between. Per the germline V gene, CDR1 is LNHDA and CDR2 is SQIVND (reference sequence).

A word on this clone: Other DNA sequences from this sample encode an identical CDR3 as well. This chain connects TRBV20-1 to TRBJ2-3; D uncertain. In germline, CDR1 is DFQATT, CDR2 SNEGSKA (reference sequence). The CDR3 has 11 amino acids. Trimming cost V 3 bases and J 3 bases, with 4 bases left between them. In nucleotides, the CDR3 is TGCAGTGCTAGTTCTACAGATACGCAGTATTTT. Its translation: CSASSTDTQYF.

This chain uses TRBV7-2 with TRBJ1-5, with TRBD1 matching 7 bases. The CDR3 is 15 residues long. From germline, CDR1 is SGHTA and CDR2 FQGNSA. With V trimmed by 5 bases and J by 5 bases, 9 bases remained unmatched. The CDR3 DNA reads as TGTGCCAGCAGCGAAATACAGGGGCTTGATCAGCCCCAGCATTTT. It yields the protein CASSEIQGLDQPQHF. Complete variable domain (other parts from reference TRBV7-2 and TRBJ1-5): GAGVSQSPSNKVTEKGKDVELRCDPISGHTALYWYRQSLGQGLEFLIYFQGNSAPDKSGLPSDRFSAERTGGSVSTLTIQRTQQEDSAVYLCASSEIQGLDQPQHFGDGTRLSIL.

DNA for the CDR3: TGTGCCAGCAGCTCGCGACAGGCAAATGAAAAACTGTTTTTT. Encoded protein: CASSSRQANEKLFF. This chain uses TRBV13 with TRBJ1-4; tentative D call: TRBD1 (6 bases). Germline V gene data show CDR1 as PRHDT and CDR2 as FYEKMQ (reference sequence). V lost 4 bases and J 5 bases, leaving 11 bases between the germline ends. CDR3 length: 14 amino acids.

The chain couples TRBV10-3 to TRBJ1-1; D remains unclear. V shed 7 bases and J shed 1 base, with 13 bases lying between them. CDR3 length: 14 amino acids. The germline CDR1 and CDR2 sequences are ENHRY and SYGVKD. CDR3 protein: CAIMGIKGNTEAFF. The CDR3 DNA is TGTGCCATCATGGGGATAAAAGGGAACACTGAAGCTTTCTTT.

The rearrangement uses TRBV29-1 and TRBJ2-7; D gene unclear. Trimming pared 4 bases from V and 3 bases from J, leaving 7 bases between. The length of the CDR3 is 11 residues. Germline CDR1 is SQVTM and CDR2 is ANQGSEA. In DNA, the CDR3 is TGCAGCGTTGGGTACAACTACGAGCAGTACTTC. Protein product: CSVGYNYEQYF.

The CDR3 reads CASSLISSLAAHEQYF. The CDR3 coding sequence is TGTGCCAGCAGTCTAATATCGAGCCTAGCGGCCCACGAGCAGTACTTC. The chain has TRBV27 and TRBJ2-7, with 7 nucleotides matching TRBD2. Germline assignment: CDR1 MNHEY and CDR2 SMNVEV (reference sequence). The V segment lost 5 bases and the J segment 5 bases; nucleotides outside the gene matches: 15. The CDR3 extends over 16 amino acids.

The rearrangement uses TRBV18 and TRBJ2-1; 11 bases match TRBD2. CDR1 is KGHSH, CDR2 LQKENI, per germline. The junction had 14 bases not matched to a gene; V was cut back by 3 bases and J by 4 bases. CDR3 size: 19 residues. The CDR3 region has the DNA TGTGCCAGCTCACCGTTATCCGGGACTAGCGGTCGAGCATACAATGAGCAGTTCTTC. Translation gives CASSPLSGTSGRAYNEQFF.

The chain joins TRBV12-5 to TRBJ2-1, with a possible D match to TRBD2 (6 bases). This CDR3 contains 16 residues. The germline gives CDR1 LGHNT, CDR2 FRNRAP. Trimming removed 1 base from V and 0 bases from J, with 10 bases in between. CDR3: CASGLEVGGSYNEQFF. The CDR3 coding sequence is TGTGCTAGTGGTTTGGAAGTCGGGGGCTCCTACAATGAGCAGTTCTTC.

The V call is TRBV5-5, the J call TRBJ2-1; D not resolved. The CDR3 has 12 amino acids. Trimming left V 2 bases short and J 8 bases short, with 8 bases between. Germline assignment: CDR1 SGHKS and CDR2 YYEKEE (reference sequence). Here the CDR3 DNA reads TGTGCCAGCAGCTTATTGAACCATGAGCAGTTCTTC. The encoded protein is CASSLLNHEQFF.